These 22 T cell receptor beta chains originate from one sample sequenced in a study of T cell responses to AZD1222 COVID-19 vaccine. TCRdb's table, derived via immunoSEQ multiplex PCR, lists solely in-frame clones and lacks some. This table holds some 170,000 clones, around 89% found once. This specimen consisted of peripheral blood, obtained 28 days after the second dose of the MenACWY control vaccine. Receptors originate from an adult who received the MenACWY meningococcal vaccine as a control.

The V and J genes are TRBV5-5 and TRBJ2-5; TRBD2 matches 7 bases. The CDR3 spans 14 residues. V was clipped by 0 bases and J by 5 bases; unmatched bases: 4. CDR1 is SGHKS and CDR2 is YYEKEE in the germline V gene (reference sequence). The CDR3 DNA sequence: TGTGCCAGCAGCTTGGCGGGGGAGGGGGAGACCCAGTACTTC. Translation: CASSLAGEGETQYF.

The gene calls are TRBV10-1 and TRBJ2-1; D tentatively reads TRBD1 or TRBD2 (5 bases each). Trimming left V 6 bases short and J 0 bases short, with 9 bases between. The CDR3 is 14 residues long. Germline V CDR1 and CDR2: WNHNN, SYGVQD (reference sequence). This CDR3 is CASSSGTSYNEQFF. The CDR3 DNA follows: TGCGCCAGCAGCTCCGGGACCTCCTACAATGAGCAGTTCTTC.

The chain has TRBV7-2 and TRBJ1-6; TRBD1 might be the D (5 bases). The CDR3 consists of 15 residues. Trimming took 0 bases from V and 7 from J, leaving 10 bases between them. In germline, CDR1 is SGHTA, CDR2 FQGNSA. CDR3 sequence reads: CASSLASRQNSPLHF. CDR3 DNA sequence: TGTGCCAGCAGCTTAGCCTCTCGACAGAATTCACCCCTCCACTTT. The full variable domain, with the rest looked up from reference TRBV7-2 and TRBJ1-6, is GAGVSQSPSNKVTEKGKDVELRCDPISGHTALYWYRQSLGQGLEFLIYFQGNSAPDKSGLPSDRFSAERTGGSVSTLTIQRTQQEDSAVYLCASSLASRQNSPLHFGNGTRLTVT.

The V call is TRBV10-1, the J call TRBJ2-7, with 7 bases identical to TRBD1. In germline, CDR1 is WNHNN, CDR2 SYGVQD (reference sequence). Trimming took 2 bases from V and 3 from J; bases not matched to a gene: 4. This CDR3 has 14 amino acids. The CDR3 DNA sequence: TGCGCCAGCAGTGAGGGGGGACAGCTCTACGAGCAGTACTTC. Translated, it gives CASSEGGQLYEQYF.

The rearrangement joins TRBV28 to TRBJ1-5; 9 bases map to TRBD1. This CDR3 spans 13 amino acids. Germline V gives CDR1 MDHEN, CDR2 SYDVKM. V trimming: 5 bases; J trimming: 11 bases; junction bases outside the gene matches: 7. The CDR3, as DNA: TGTGCCAGCAGTCCGACAGGGGGTACGTCCCAGCATTTT. Protein: CASSPTGGTSQHF.

V is TRBV7-2 and J is TRBJ1-3, with D possibly TRBD1 on 6 matching bases. V gave up 1 base and J gave up 4 bases, with 14 bases separating them. The germline CDR1 and CDR2 sequences are SGHTA and FQGNSA. The length of the CDR3 is 16 residues. The CDR3 sequence is CASSLGQGLLGNTIYF. DNA of the CDR3: TGTGCCAGCAGCTTAGGGCAGGGGTTGTTGGGAAACACCATATATTTT.

The chain uses TRBV7-9 and TRBJ1-5; TRBD1 aligns across 8 bases. V lost 5 bases to trimming and J lost 5 bases; unmatched junction nucleotides: 2. This CDR3 has 13 amino acids. From germline, CDR1 is SEHNR and CDR2 FQNEAQ (reference sequence). The CDR3 DNA sequence: TGTGCCAGCAGCCCAGGGGGCTATCAGCCCCAGCATTTT. The encoded protein is CASSPGGYQPQHF.

The V gene is TRBV5-6, the J gene TRBJ1-4, with a tentative D call TRBD1 (6 bases). Germline V gene sequence: CDR1 SGHDT, CDR2 YYEEEE. CDR3 size: 14 residues. V gave up 4 bases and J gave up 8 bases, with 15 bases separating them. The CDR3 DNA sequence: TGTGCCAGCAGCGTTAACAGGGTTGAAGAAAAACTGTTTTTT. Protein product: CASSVNRVEEKLFF.

The rearrangement uses TRBV5-1 and TRBJ2-1; D remains unclear. Trimming pared 4 bases from V and 8 bases from J, leaving 25 bases between. Germline lookup yields CDR1 SGHRS and CDR2 YFSETQ. The CDR3 spans 17 residues. The CDR3 nucleotides read TGCGCCAGCAGCGAAACCCTGGAGAACATTATGTGGGATGAGCAGTTCTTC. Translated: CASSETLENIMWDEQFF. Looking up the rest from reference TRBV5-1 and TRBJ2-1 gives the full variable domain: KAGVTQTPRYLIKTRGQQVTLSCSPISGHRSVSWYQQTPGQGLQFLFEYFSETQRNKGNFPGRFSGRQFSNSRSEMNVSTLELGDSALYLCASSETLENIMWDEQFFGPGTRLTVL.

This clone appeared a few times. The chain links TRBV11-2 to TRBJ2-7, with unresolved D. Germline V gene lookup returns CDR1 SGHAT and CDR2 FQNNGV. This CDR3 is 16 amino acids long. The V end lost 4 bases, the J end lost 0 bases, and 16 bases lay between the germline ends. CDR3 nucleotides: TGTGCCAGCAGCTCACTCGGGCGGCCGAGCTCCTACGAGCAGTACTTC. Protein product: CASSSLGRPSSYEQYF.

CDR3 in DNA: TGCGCCAGCAGCCATCGTCAGGGGGCAAGTACGGGAAAACTGTTTTTT. As protein: CASSHRQGASTGKLFF. The chain uses TRBV4-1 and TRBJ1-4; 8 nucleotides match TRBD1. J gave up 10 bases and V 3 bases, and 13 bases lay outside the gene matches. Germline V gives CDR1 MGHRA, CDR2 YSYEKL. This CDR3 is 16 amino acids long.

The J gene is TRBJ1-1, the V gene TRBV7-8; D is perhaps TRBD1 (6 bases). CDR3 length: 15 residues. Trimming stripped 2 bases from V and 8 bases from J, with 18 bases between. Germline values: CDR1 SGHVS, CDR2 FQNEAQ. The CDR3 loop is CASSLWEGVVGEAFF. In DNA form, the CDR3 reads TGTGCCAGCAGCTTATGGGAGGGGGTAGTGGGCGAAGCTTTCTTT. The full variable domain, with the rest looked up from reference TRBV7-8 and TRBJ1-1, is GAGVSQSPRYKVAKRGQDVALRCDPISGHVSLFWYQQALGQGPEFLTYFQNEAQLDKSGLPSDRFFAERPEGSVSTLKIQRTQQEDSAVYLCASSLWEGVVGEAFFGQGTRLTVV.

This rearrangement joins TRBV4-3 to TRBJ2-2; 7 bases align to TRBD2. Germline V lookup: CDR1 LGHNA, CDR2 YSLEER. The junction had 8 bases not matched to a gene; V was cut back by 4 bases and J by 6 bases. The CDR3 sequence is 15 residues long. The CDR3 spells CASSPETTSAGELFF. CDR3 nucleotide sequence: TGCGCCAGCAGCCCAGAGACCACTAGCGCCGGGGAGCTGTTTTTT.

This chain joins TRBV4-2 and TRBJ1-4; TRBD1 aligns across 8 bases. The germline CDR1 and CDR2 sequences are LGHNA and YNFKEQ. This CDR3 contains 13 residues. J lost 8 bases, V lost 6 bases, and 5 bases had no gene match. The CDR3 DNA is TGTGCCAGCAGTACAGGGGGGGAAGAAAAACTGTTTTTT. Translating gives CASSTGGEEKLFF.

The chain employs TRBV2 and TRBJ2-3, with 7 bases matching TRBD1. Germline CDR1 is SNHLY and CDR2 is FYNNEI. The CDR3 is 14 residues long. Trimming cost V 6 bases and J 5 bases; bases outside gene matches: 8. Written as DNA, the CDR3 is TGTGCCAGCAGAAGAGGCCAGGGGGTAGATACGCAGTATTTT. Protein sequence: CASRRGQGVDTQYF.

This clone has a single count. The V call is TRBV5-4, the J call TRBJ2-2; D is unresolved. V was trimmed by 4 bases and J by 6 bases, leaving 10 bases between them. The CDR3 totals 13 residues. The V gene's germline CDR1 is SGHNT and CDR2 YYREEE (reference sequence). The CDR3 nucleotides read TGTGCCAGCAGCCCCCCCGAGGCCGGGGAGCTGTTTTTT. Protein: CASSPPEAGELFF.

This clone was recorded once. The V and J genes are TRBV5-6 and TRBJ1-1; no firm D call. This CDR3 is built from 13 residues. The V end lost 0 bases, the J end lost 0 bases, and 3 bases lay between the germline ends. Germline assignment: CDR1 SGHDT and CDR2 YYEEEE. The CDR3 nucleotides read TGTGCCAGCAGCTTGGGCATGAACACTGAAGCTTTCTTT. Its protein is CASSLGMNTEAFF.

The V call is TRBV6-5, the J call TRBJ1-1; maybe TRBD1 (5 bases). This CDR3 spans 14 amino acids. Germline loops: CDR1 MNHEY, CDR2 SVGAGI. V lost 0 bases to trimming and J lost 3 bases, with 8 bases between them. This CDR3 is CASSYSGADTEAFF. As DNA, the CDR3 is TGTGCCAGCAGTTACTCTGGGGCGGACACTGAAGCTTTCTTT.

The genes are TRBV27 and TRBJ2-7; the D gene could be TRBD1 or TRBD2 (6 bases each). Germline CDR1 is MNHEY and CDR2 is SMNVEV (reference sequence). The V end was cut by 6 bases, the J end by 2 bases, with 23 bases between. There are 17 residues in the CDR3. CDR3 DNA sequence: TGTGCCAGCAGGTCCTACCTAGGGGGTCGGGGGCCCTACGAGCAGTACTTC. Its protein product is CASRSYLGGRGPYEQYF.

This sequence joins TRBV7-3 and TRBJ2-3; 7 bases fit TRBD2. The V and J ends lost 5 bases and 2 bases, in that order; junction bases with no gene match: 7. CDR3 size: 15 residues. Germline assignment: CDR1 SGHTA and CDR2 FQGTGA. In DNA, the CDR3 is TGTGCCAGCAGCCCCGGACTAGACCACACAGATACGCAGTATTTT. It codes for CASSPGLDHTDTQYF.

The V call is TRBV6-5, the J call TRBJ1-2; no clear D. Germline V gene data show CDR1 as MNHEY and CDR2 as SVGAGI. The CDR3 loop spans 13 amino acids. The V gene lost 2 bases and the J gene lost 5 bases, with 9 bases spanning the gap. The CDR3 region is CASSYRGLYGYTF. CDR3 nucleotide sequence: TGTGCCAGCAGTTACCGGGGTCTTTATGGCTACACCTTC.

The genes are TRBV3-1 (or the pseudogene TRBV3-2) and TRBJ2-1; D uncertain. The V and J ends lost 0 bases and 2 bases respectively, with 17 bases between them. The CDR3 is 18 amino acids. From germline, CDR1 is LGHDT and CDR2 YNNKEL (reference sequence). Written as DNA, the CDR3 is TGTGCCAGCAGCCAAGATGCTGCGTTTGCGGCTCCCTACAATGAGCAGTTCTTC. It encodes CASSQDAAFAAPYNEQFF.